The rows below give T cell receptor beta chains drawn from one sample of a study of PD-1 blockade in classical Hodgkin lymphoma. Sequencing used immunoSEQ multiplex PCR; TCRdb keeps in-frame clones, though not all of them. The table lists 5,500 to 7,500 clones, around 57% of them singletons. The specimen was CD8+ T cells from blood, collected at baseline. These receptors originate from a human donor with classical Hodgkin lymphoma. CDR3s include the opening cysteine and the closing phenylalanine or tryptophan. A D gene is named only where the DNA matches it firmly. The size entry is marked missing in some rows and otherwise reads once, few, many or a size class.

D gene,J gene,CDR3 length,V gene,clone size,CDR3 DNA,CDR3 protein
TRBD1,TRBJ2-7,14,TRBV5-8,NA,TGTGCCAGCAGCTTGGGGGACAGCTCCTACGAGCAGTACTTC,CASSLGDSSYEQYF
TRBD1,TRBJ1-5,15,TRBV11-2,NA,TGTGCCAGCAGCCAGGGACAGGCCCTAGGACAGCCCCAGCATTTT,CASSQGQALGQPQHF
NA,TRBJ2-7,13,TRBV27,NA,TGTGCCAGCAGTTTTGGGGTGACCTACGAGCAGTACTTC,CASSFGVTYEQYF
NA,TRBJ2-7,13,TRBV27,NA,TGTGCCAGCAGCCCCTCGGACAGCTACGAGCAGTACTTC,CASSPSDSYEQYF
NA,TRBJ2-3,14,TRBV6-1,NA,TGTGCCAGCAGTGATTCAGGGGTGGCGGATACGCAGTATTTT,CASSDSGVADTQYF
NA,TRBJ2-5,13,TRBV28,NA,TGTGCCAGCAGTGCTAGTCTCCCAGGGGAGCAGTACTTC,CASSASLPGEQYF
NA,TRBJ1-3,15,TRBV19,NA,TGTGCCAGTAGTGCATACAGGAACCCTGGAAACACCATATATTTT,CASSAYRNPGNTIYF
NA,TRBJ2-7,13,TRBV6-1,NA,TGTGCCAGCAGTGTAGTAGGGGCCTACGAGCAGTACTTC,CASSVVGAYEQYF
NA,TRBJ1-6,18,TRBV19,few,TGTGCCAGTAGCACAGGGTACAAATTGGATTATTATAATTCACCCCTCCACTTT,CASSTGYKLDYYNSPLHF
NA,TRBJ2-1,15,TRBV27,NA,TGTGCCAGCAGACCCGGGACCAGCTCCTACAATGAGCAGTTCTTC,CASRPGTSSYNEQFF
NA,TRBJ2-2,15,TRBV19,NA,TGTGCCAGTAGTGTCACCCAGGGTTGGGCCGGGGAGCTGTTTTTT,CASSVTQGWAGELFF
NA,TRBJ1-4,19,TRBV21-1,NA,TGTGCCAGCAGCGCCCGACCGACAGGGGGCGAGGCAACTAATGAAAAACTGTTTTTT,CASSARPTGGEATNEKLFF
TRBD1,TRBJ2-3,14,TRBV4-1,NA,TGCGCCAGCAGCCTGGACAGGGTCACAGATACGCAGTATTTT,CASSLDRVTDTQYF
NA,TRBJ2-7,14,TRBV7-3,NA,TGTGCCAGCAGCTTAACTGGGGGCCCTGACGAGCAGTACTTC,CASSLTGGPDEQYF
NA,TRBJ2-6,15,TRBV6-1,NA,TGTGCCAGCAGTGAGTTCAGGGCTGGGGCCAACGTCCTGACTTTC,CASSEFRAGANVLTF
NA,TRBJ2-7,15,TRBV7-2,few,TGTGCCAGCAGCTTAGACGGCGCCCGGTACGACGAGCAGTACTTC,CASSLDGARYDEQYF